One T cell receptor beta chain is described in this entry. The antigen is undetermined. The source of the sample is a study of cytomegalovirus exposure and HLA in healthy donors. For the study at large: The 500 to 750 first-cohort repertoires and the 130 or so validation repertoires shared the same platform, a later analysis reported. Study-wide points: Published work reported that the classifier diagnosed cytomegalovirus status with high specificity and sensitivity.

TCRdb keeps only in-frame clones here, not all; method: immunoSEQ multiplex PCR. The sample shows fewer than 200,000 clones, roughly 89% of them seen only once. The CDR3 length is 21 residues. Germline CDR1 and CDR2: MDHEN and SYDVKM. The J segment lost 2 bases and the V segment lost 6 bases, leaving 20 bases of the junction unmatched. Donors came from a validation cohort of 90 to 150 subjects, distinct from the first 666-subject cohort. The chain employs TRBV28 and TRBJ2-5; 14 bases line up with TRBD2. The TCR originated in a young man in good health and CMV-seropositive. Sequencing was carried out using PBMCs. The chain's CDR3 is CASRTAGLAGDIRVEQETQYF. Written as DNA, the CDR3 is TGTGCCAGCAGGACAGCGGGACTAGCGGGAGACATTAGGGTGGAGCAAGAGACCCAGTACTTC.